This T cell receptor (beta chain) emerged from a study of PD-1 blockade in classical Hodgkin lymphoma. Germline-derived CDR1 and CDR2 are GTSNPN and SVGIG (reference sequence). Trimming cost V 1 base and J 5 bases; bases outside gene matches: 7. The CDR3 totals 14 residues. Brentuximab vedotin exposure varied among the patients, all of whom had relapsed after autologous stem cell transplantation. The count of this clone is one. Its antigen remains unidentified. Profiling relied on immunoSEQ multiplex PCR, and the TCRdb table lists in-frame clones only, not all of them. The data hold about 90,000 clones, with around 90% observed a single time. Study-level points and caveats: With CD4+ cells, TCR diversity rose significantly by C4D1, but not with CD8+ cells. The causes of the repertoire differences, possibly disease activity or prior therapy, remain undefined. Complete responders entered with baseline diversity on par with newly diagnosed patients, the results showed.

This specimen was peripheral blood mononuclear cells (PBMCs), taken before the second cycle of nivolumab. The gene calls are TRBV30 and TRBJ1-2; 7 bases fit TRBD1. The origin of this receptor is a human donor with classical Hodgkin lymphoma. The CDR3 is CAWSDRGSRYGYTF. DNA of the CDR3: TGTGCCTGGAGTGACAGGGGCAGCCGGTATGGCTACACCTTC.